This TCR beta chain stems from a study of T cell changes during pregnancy in multiple sclerosis. Libraries were prepared by immunoSEQ multiplex PCR; TCRdb keeps only in-frame clonotypes and omits some of them. The data show 79,000 or so clones, less than 95% seen once. Trimming took 3 bases from V and 4 from J, leaving 9 bases between them. Per germline, CDR1 SGHVS and CDR2 FQNEAQ. CDR3 length equals 13 residues. Source: peripheral blood, taken in the first trimester of pregnancy. This sequence was found in a female donor in good health, enrolled as a control in a pregnancy study. The V and J genes are TRBV7-8 and TRBJ1-2, with a possible D match to TRBD1 (6 bases). CDR3 sequence: CASSLGALYGYTF. Here the CDR3 DNA reads TGTGCCAGCAGCTTGGGGGCCCTCTATGGCTACACCTTC.